This TCR beta chain derives from a study of cytomegalovirus exposure and HLA in healthy donors. This clone showed up just a few times. With V trimmed by 6 bases and J by 9 bases, 5 bases remained unmatched. The germline V gene has CDR1 MNHEY and CDR2 SVGAGI. This CDR3 comprises 12 residues. With 60 Vbeta and 13 Jbeta primers, the PCR was carried out. The protocol was immunoSEQ multiplex PCR, while the TCRdb copy is restricted to in-frame clones and leaves out a portion. The sample lists about 150,000 clones; around 10% were seen once. This chain connects TRBV6-5 to TRBJ1-1; 9 bases fit TRBD1. The sequence was obtained from a male donor in good health and CMV-seronegative. Sequencing was carried out using PBMCs. The DNA of the CDR3 is TGTGCCAGCAGCGGGACAGGGCTCAAAGCTTTCTTT. Translating gives CASSGTGLKAFF.